The clone carrying this T cell receptor beta chain was recorded a few times. Its cognate antigen is unknown. The entry originates in a study of T cells in Graves' hyperthyroidism and ophthalmopathy. As for the study in general: Blood was drawn when the patient was first diagnosed and still untreated.

This CDR3 contains 17 residues. The germline V gene encodes CDR1 SGHTA and CDR2 FQGTGA. J gave up 6 bases and V 1 base, and 13 bases lay outside the gene matches. Template material for amplifying TCR beta CDR3 regions consisted of RNA transcripts. A first-round RT-PCR of the TCR CDR3 used the HTBI primer set. One entry per CDR3 protein results from TCRdb running MiXCR on the multiplex PCR reads. This sample yields 300,000 to 450,000 distinct CDR3 sequences, of which 13% to 15% are seen a single time; about 20% belongs to the top ten. The study's findings and limits: Ophthalmopathy, as predicted by the model, came a median 6.5 months after the prediction.

The cohort's ophthalmopathy patients, a group with duration under 3 months, had a Clinical Activity Score of at least 3 and a NOSPECS grade of at least 4. The TCR originated in a woman aged 25 to 39 with Graves' ophthalmopathy. Material for sequencing was blood. This chain joins TRBV7-3 and TRBJ2-3, with 7 bases lining up with TRBD2. CDR3 sequence (DNA): TGTGCCAGCAGCTTAAGGGGTCCTACGGGGAGGGTCGATACGCAGTATTTT. Translation: CASSLRGPTGRVDTQYF.